This entry concerns a single T cell receptor beta chain. What antigen it recognizes has not been identified. Within one base of it there is no much larger clone, and no base qualities were kept. The library was made by the immunoSEQ multiplex PCR assay. The multiplex PCR relied on a mix of 60 forward primers for TCR Vbeta segments and 13 reverse primers for TCR Jbeta segments. Amplification of the CDR3 region of rearranged TCR beta genes was performed with a multiplex PCR assay on genomic DNA. The Illumina HiSeq System was used to sequence the amplified TCR beta libraries as 87-base-pair reads. In the original analysis: A later analysis counted about 80 million unique TCR beta chains across the roughly 700 repertoires, and around 9.9 million of these chains were shared by at least two donors. Raw reads were error-corrected and collapsed into unique sequences by a nearest-neighbor algorithm in which closely related sequences were merged to remove PCR and sequencing errors. V, D and J gene segments were assigned by aligning CDR3 sequences to IMGT reference sequences. For a sequence to be retained, a match of at least six nucleotides was required to both a V gene segment and a J gene segment. Rearrangements were called productive when the CDR3 lacked stop codons and stayed in frame with V and J; all others were non-productive. CDR3 was defined according to IMGT convention as the region running from the second conserved V-encoded cysteine to the conserved J-encoded phenylalanine. In an earlier analysis of 500 to 650 of the donors, sequences lacking an unambiguous match to a single V gene segment were excluded. An earlier analysis of a few hundred of the donors called V segments functional above 56.7% productive rearrangements and segregating when the between-donor standard deviation exceeded 5%. A statistical classification framework was built for diagnosing cytomegalovirus status from the catalog of TCR beta chain sequences. In a later analysis, TCR nucleotide sequences were compared against IMGT/GENE-DB human TR gene sequences so that V and J genes could be assigned. A later analysis assigned CDR3 sequences and most-parsimonious VDJ recombination scenarios with the TCRdist pipeline. In a later analysis, every TCR beta chain was defined by the combination of its CDR3 amino acid sequence and its V-gene family, and reads without a unique V-gene family were dropped. To address suspected cross-contamination and a sequencing artifact, a later analysis removed 592 highly shared, low-generation-probability nucleotide sequences. In a later analysis, a clonal expansion index was calculated for each public chain from normalized within-repertoire ranks of inferred template counts. A later analysis computed generation probabilities with a VDJ recombination model fitted to out-of-frame rearrangements, and checked the results against IGoR. In a later analysis, hypergeometric tests were used to score TCR-TCR, TCR-HLA and TCR-CMV co-occurrence, with a repertoire-size bias correction applied to TCR pairs. To estimate false discovery rates, a later analysis permuted the HLA or CMV assignments 20 times. In a later analysis, co-occurring TCRs were grouped with DBSCAN, and TCRdist sequence similarity was added when clustering was performed within HLA-allele-positive subsets. Repertoires with fewer than 30,000 or more than 120,000 public chains, plus five repertoires with anomalous nucleotide sharing, were excluded from co-occurrence clustering. TCRdb re-hosts the immuneACCESS table, in-frame sequences only. Its copies lack some clones; in the studies checked, an unresolved V gene accounts for under half of them, and the cause for the rest is not known. Clonal size and the V and J genes are those of that table, whereas D and trimming came from the DNA. Here the sample has some 130,000 clones; 75% occur a single time. The top ten constitute roughly 3.1% of the sample.

The cohort consisted of approximately 690 healthy bone marrow donors. At the time of sampling, every cohort member was nominally healthy, though immune exposures that went unrecorded were likely present. The donor tested CMV seronegative and was one of the 352 seronegative cohort members. A peripheral blood sample was provided by each donor, and peripheral blood mononuclear cells were used for TCR beta sequencing. Genomic DNA extraction from the blood cell samples was performed with the Qiagen DNeasy Blood Extraction Kit. This entry is derived from a study of cytomegalovirus exposure and HLA in healthy donors (dated by TCRdb to about 2017). In terms of the full investigation: In an earlier analysis of approximately 500 of the donors, approximately 260 Gb of sequence data and 120 million or so unique TCR beta sequences from about 179 million T cells were reported. Both class I and class II loci were covered by HLA typing, at four-digit resolution. An early release covering roughly 640 HLA-typed donors comprised approximately 290 gigabases of sequencing data and around 80 million unique TCR sequences. Every repertoire in the discovery cohort had been generated on one and the same sequencing platform. The T cell repertoires of around 670 subjects were profiled by immunosequencing and related to cytomegalovirus serostatus. To decide whether each TCR beta V gene segment behaved as functional or pseudogenic, an earlier analysis of fewer than 750 of the donors relied on high-throughput TCR beta sequencing. Among over 350 genotyped donors of the cohort, an average of around 240,000 unique TCR beta nucleotide sequences were sequenced per donor, roughly 20% of them non-productive. Donor age, sex, ethnicity and CMV serostatus were compiled together with the repertoire data. Rather than drawing on any new phenotypic data, the later analysis identified candidate immune exposures from TCR beta sequences and the way those sequences occurred across donors. Roughly five DR-DQ haplotypes were treated as single units for association and clustering because of strong linkage in the cohort. To predict cytomegalovirus infection status, the study brought together high-throughput TCR immunosequencing, statistical association of individual TCRs with disease status, and machine learning. A later analysis re-analyzed previously published TCR beta repertoires from 660 or so donors and added high-resolution HLA genotyping to study TCR occurrence patterns. A later genetic analysis took genome-wide SNP genotypes for about 60% of the roughly 670 donors and used that subset as a discovery cohort. The study aimed to test whether cataloging public T cell receptors could reveal signatures of past pathogen exposure. The number of donors typed differed by locus, with about 629-630 for A, B, C, DRB1 and DQB1, roughly 520 for DQA1, over 600 for DPA1, and some 440 for DPB1. Along with the approximately 600-subject first cohort, a separate validation cohort of over a hundred different subjects was used. Of the roughly 400 genotyped donors, approximately 83% fell in the genetic ancestry cluster associated with self-reported Caucasian donors.

The junction carries 14 bases between V and J, which are trimmed by 2 bases and 4 bases respectively. Per the germline V gene (reference sequence), SEHNR is the CDR1 and FQNEAQ is the CDR2. The CDR3 contains 16 residues, cysteine and phenylalanine counted. Of all the DNA, just the CDR3 is kept, 48 bases in frame from base 1. The paper's findings and limits, for the study overall: In vitro tests confirmed that a few of the cytomegalovirus-associated TCR beta chains recognize cytomegalovirus antigens. In both the original and validation cohorts, the classifier was reported to diagnose cytomegalovirus status with high specificity and sensitivity. In a later genetic analysis, a missense DCLRE1C variant was associated with V-gene and J-gene trimming of TCR beta chains, and the association was replicated in an independent cohort. In an earlier analysis of around 600 of the donors, most TCR beta V segments were observed in productive rearrangements about 87% or about 30% of the time, broadly matching IMGT annotations. A further reported finding was that TCR beta sequences accurately predicted the HLA-A and HLA-B alleles for most subjects in the first cohort. The authors suggested that the approach could potentially be extended to other disease states and immunological phenotypes. The sequencing pipeline was judged likely to have produced a cluster of highly shared sequence variants as a technical artifact. The 87-base-pair reads could not distinguish some IMGT-functional V segments, including TRBV6-2 and TRBV6-3, so those segments were excluded. Specific HLA alleles were associated with over 15,000 TCR beta sequences at a false discovery rate of 0.05 in a later analysis. Because HLA typing was missing for some donors at each locus, association tests included only the typed subset. The study listed 164 TCR beta chains as associated with cytomegalovirus. CMV serostatus was the only immune exposure information available for the cohort. Correlated functional status among segregating V segments might reflect linkage disequilibrium, but an unknown experimental factor could not be ruled out. According to a later genetic analysis, donors in an Asian-associated ancestry cluster had fewer N-insertions in productive TCRs than the approximately 630-donor mean. According to a later analysis, TCR association rates differed among HLA loci, with DRB1 alleles showing the most associated TCRs and HLA-C alleles showing the fewest. Strong co-occurrence of HLA alleles, especially DR and DQ, made assigning TCR associations to individual alleles difficult. The earlier analysis of around 600 of the donors excluded some 15 rarely observed V segments, including chromosome 9 orphons, because counts were too low. Roughly uniform sequencing depth across donors was assumed in presence/absence analyses, although this assumption may not hold. Compared with equally common non-associated chains, HLA-associated TCR beta chains in a later analysis were more clonally expanded and had lower generation probabilities. A later analysis found that most CMV-associated TCR beta chains appeared HLA-restricted, with HLA associations seemingly driven largely by CMV exposure. This cohort had only TCR beta chains sequenced, and the lack of alpha or paired-chain data limited which features could be detected. In a later analysis, several top co-occurrence clusters were reported to appear linked to parvovirus B19, influenza, CMV and Epstein-Barr virus. Across donors, most TCR sequences were observed very rarely, whereas some public TCRs were present in many individuals.

The V and J genes are TRBV7-9 and TRBJ2-2; D gene: possibly TRBD2, on 7 matching bases. The sequence derives from a young man in good health and CMV-seronegative. What was sequenced was PBMCs. The DNA sequence reads TGTGCCAGCAGCTTAATTAGGGGGGGACCCACCGGGGAGCTGTTTTTT. This is translated as CASSLIRGGPTGELFF.